The clone carrying this TCR beta chain showed up just a few times. What it binds is not known. These data belong to a study of T cell repertoires in cytomegalovirus infection. Trimming cost V 6 bases and J 0 bases; bases outside gene matches: 8. In germline, CDR1 is MDHEN, CDR2 SYDVKM. This CDR3 spans 16 amino acids. TCRdb redid the calling of the reads with MiXCR, one entry per CDR3 protein. Of approximately 300,000 distinct CDR3 sequences listed, roughly 25% were seen once; the top ten hold about an eighth. Study-level findings and limits: The study identified carriers of CMV plus the relevant HLA from cumulative public TCR beta family frequency.

This sequence joins TRBV28 and TRBJ1-3; TRBD1 agrees at 7 bases. This TCR was sampled from a human donor in good health (CMV status not recorded). Some clones in this sample may be carry-over from other donors' samples. Specimen: cultured PBMCs, collected from culture after CMV antigen stimulation. This chain's CDR3 is CASRSPDRASGNTIYF. In DNA form, the CDR3 reads TGTGCCAGCAGATCCCCCGACAGGGCCTCTGGAAACACCATATATTTT.